The 24 T cell receptor beta chains below come from one sample, sequenced in a study of blood T cell repertoires in COVID-19. Clones were sequenced by immunoSEQ multiplex PCR, and TCRdb holds only the in-frame ones, with some missing. The sample has 90,000 to 150,000 clones, roughly 85% seen once. Sequenced material: peripheral blood. The receptors were gathered from a man older than 75 with acute or convalescent COVID-19.

The V gene is TRBV11-3, the J gene TRBJ2-5, with 11 nucleotides matching TRBD1. After removal of 3 bases from V and 5 bases from J, the junction contained 8 bases not matched to a gene. In germline, CDR1 is SGHNT, CDR2 YENEEA. CDR3 length: 16 amino acids. The DNA for the CDR3 is TGTGCCAGCAGCTTGGTCCTGGGACAGGGGGGGGAGACCCAGTACTTC. This translates into CASSLVLGQGGETQYF.

The V call is TRBV7-2, the J call TRBJ2-7, with 15 bases identical to TRBD2. Germline assignment: CDR1 SGHTA and CDR2 FQGNSA. This CDR3 has 17 amino acids. J gave up 1 base and V 1 base, and 2 bases lay outside the gene matches. CDR3 amino acids: CASSLVGLAGGSYEQYF. In DNA form, the CDR3 reads TGTGCCAGCAGCTTAGTAGGACTAGCGGGAGGGTCCTACGAGCAGTACTTC.

The genes are TRBV10-3 and TRBJ2-2; 7 bases align to TRBD1. Germline assignment: CDR1 ENHRY and CDR2 SYGVKD. J lost 4 bases, V lost 6 bases, and 5 bases had no gene match. The CDR3 sequence is 14 residues long. CDR3 in amino acids: CAIRTGTATGELFF. As DNA, the CDR3 is TGTGCCATCAGGACCGGGACAGCCACCGGGGAGCTGTTTTTT.

The chain employs TRBV5-1 and TRBJ2-7; a weak D match, TRBD2 (5 bases). The germline CDR1 and CDR2 sequences are SGHRS and YFSETQ. The CDR3 runs to 14 residues. Trimming left V 3 bases short and J 6 bases short, with 16 bases between. CDR3 DNA: TGCGCCAGCAGCTCCCGGGGAGACTGGAGCGAGCAGTACTTC. As protein: CASSSRGDWSEQYF.

As DNA, the CDR3 is TGTGCCAGCAGCCAACGACAGGGTCTTAACTATGGCTACACCTTC. This codes for CASSQRQGLNYGYTF. The V and J genes are TRBV27 and TRBJ1-2, with 7 positions matching TRBD1. Germline assignment: CDR1 MNHEY and CDR2 SMNVEV (reference sequence). CDR3 size: 15 residues. Losses at the gene ends were 6 bases for V and 1 base for J; bases not matched to a gene: 8.

The chain carries TRBV27 and TRBJ2-7, with D maybe TRBD2 (5 bases). The ends were cut back, 6 bases at V and 1 base at J, with 16 bases in the middle. The CDR3 is 15 amino acids. In germline, CDR1 is MNHEY, CDR2 SMNVEV (reference sequence). CDR3 in amino acids: CASRKEGGESYEQYF. CDR3 sequence (DNA): TGTGCCAGCAGAAAAGAGGGTGGTGAATCCTACGAGCAGTACTTC.

The rearrangement joins TRBV15 to TRBJ2-1; 11 positions agree with TRBD2. Germline loops: CDR1 LNHNV, CDR2 YYDKDF (reference sequence). V was clipped by 0 bases and J by 5 bases; unmatched bases: 6. The CDR3 has 17 amino acids. The CDR3 sequence is CATSRDLAGGQNNEQFF. DNA of the CDR3: TGTGCCACCAGCAGAGACTTAGCGGGGGGGCAGAACAATGAGCAGTTCTTC.

The V call is TRBV19, the J call TRBJ1-4; no clear D. The ends were cut back, 8 bases at V and 8 bases at J, with 18 bases in the middle. The CDR3 is made up of 14 amino acids. CDR1 LNHDA and CDR2 SQIVND come from the germline V gene (reference sequence). This chain's CDR3 is CASGLRGLKEKLFF. For the CDR3, the DNA is TGTGCCAGTGGGCTTCGGGGTTTGAAGGAAAAACTGTTTTTT.

The genes are TRBV28 and TRBJ2-7, with a possible D match to TRBD1 (6 bases). With 5 bases removed from V and 4 bases from J, the gap between germline ends came to 12 bases. CDR3 length equals 13 residues. Germline CDR1 and CDR2: MDHEN and SYDVKM. The CDR3 loop reads CASSPLDRYEQYF. In DNA, the CDR3 is TGTGCCAGCAGTCCCTTAGACAGGTACGAGCAGTACTTC. The variable domain in full, with the rest retrieved from reference TRBV28 and TRBJ2-7, is DVKVTQSSRYLVKRTGEKVFLECVQDMDHENMFWYRQDPGLGLRLIYFSYDVKMKEKGDIPEGYSVSREKKERFSLILESASTNQTSMYLCASSPLDRYEQYFGPGTRLTVT.

The chain uses TRBV10-1 and TRBJ1-2; D not certain. The CDR3 consists of 13 residues. Deletions cut 0 bases from V and 5 bases from J, with 7 bases between. The germline gives CDR1 WNHNN, CDR2 SYGVQD (reference sequence). The CDR3 sequence: CASSESQIYGYTF. The CDR3 DNA reads as TGCGCCAGCAGTGAGTCTCAGATATATGGCTACACCTTC.

The chain joins TRBV2 to TRBJ2-7; 7 nucleotides match TRBD1. The CDR3 length is 12 residues. The germline V gene has CDR1 SNHLY and CDR2 FYNNEI. J was trimmed by 2 bases and V by 11 bases; bases with no gene match: 6. In DNA form, the CDR3 reads TGTGCCGCAACAGGGGATGCCTACGAGCAGTACTTC. It is translated as CAATGDAYEQYF.

This chain joins TRBV3-1 (or the pseudogene TRBV3-2) and TRBJ2-1; D remains ambiguous. The CDR3 spans 12 residues. The germline gives CDR1 LGHDT, CDR2 YNNKEL (reference sequence). V gave up 1 base and J gave up 9 bases, with 7 bases separating them. The CDR3 loop is CASSQAVGEQFF. The DNA for the CDR3 is TGTGCCAGCAGCCAAGCGGTCGGTGAGCAGTTCTTC.

This clone was seen a handful of times. The chain joins TRBV5-1 to TRBJ2-1; D is possibly TRBD2 (6 bases). The CDR3 has 14 amino acids. In germline, CDR1 is SGHRS, CDR2 YFSETQ. V was pared by 4 bases and J by 0 bases, with 8 bases between. The CDR3 reads CASSVGGSYNEQFF. Here the CDR3 DNA reads TGCGCCAGCAGCGTCGGGGGCTCCTACAATGAGCAGTTCTTC.

CDR3 sequence: CASSWGQLGEQYF. DNA for the CDR3: TGTGCCAGCAGCTGGGGACAGTTGGGCGAGCAGTACTTC. The V gene is TRBV3-1 (or the pseudogene TRBV3-2), the J gene TRBJ2-7; 7 bases match TRBD1. Germline V gene lookup returns CDR1 LGHDT and CDR2 YNNKEL (reference sequence). The length of the CDR3 is 13 residues. V lost 5 bases and J lost 6; bases outside the gene matches: 7.

The CDR3 protein is CASSPPGGGLSGANVLTF. As DNA, the CDR3 is TGTGCCAGCAGCCCTCCAGGGGGCGGTCTGTCTGGGGCCAACGTCCTGACTTTC. The chain combines TRBV7-9 with TRBJ2-6, with 8 bases lining up with TRBD1. CDR3 length equals 18 residues. The trim removed 5 bases at V and 1 base at J, leaving 10 bases unmatched. Germline V gene data show CDR1 as SEHNR and CDR2 as FQNEAQ (reference sequence).

V gene TRBV12-3 or TRBV12-4 combines with J gene TRBJ2-1; D is unresolved. V was cut by 3 bases and J by 7 bases, with 10 bases left in between. The CDR3 covers 13 residues. CDR3 sequence: CASSFRFENEQFF. The DNA of the CDR3 is TGTGCCAGCAGTTTCAGGTTTGAAAATGAGCAGTTCTTC.

The chain couples TRBV12-3 or TRBV12-4 to TRBJ1-5; weak D call: TRBD1 (6 bases). The ends were cut back, 4 bases at V and 11 bases at J, with 15 bases in the middle. The CDR3 sequence is 13 residues long. The CDR3 DNA reads as TGTGCCAGCAGTTCGGGACACCCTAGGGCCCAGCATTTT. Amino acids: CASSSGHPRAQHF.

The gene calls are TRBV19 and TRBJ1-2; no firm D call. Looked up from germline, CDR1 is LNHDA and CDR2 is SQIVND (reference sequence). CDR3 length equals 15 residues. Deletions cut 5 bases from V and 7 bases from J, with 20 bases between. The CDR3 nucleotides read TGTGCCAGTAGTGAGGAAAATGGCCTTCCGAGTGGCTACACCTTC. It encodes CASSEENGLPSGYTF. Full variable domain (missing parts from reference TRBV19 and TRBJ1-2): DGGITQSPKYLFRKEGQNVTLSCEQNLNHDAMYWYRQDPGQGLRLIYYSQIVNDFQKGDIAEGYSVSREKKESFPLTVTSAQKNPTAFYLCASSEENGLPSGYTFGSGTRLTVV.

This chain connects TRBV11-2 to TRBJ2-3; 10 bases align to TRBD2. The V gene's germline CDR1 is SGHAT and CDR2 FQNNGV. The CDR3 runs 17 residues. With V trimmed by 3 bases and J by 1 base, 7 bases remained unmatched. The CDR3 region is CASSLSSGGAGTDTQYF. The CDR3 nucleotides read TGTGCCAGCAGCTTGTCTAGCGGGGGAGCGGGCACAGATACGCAGTATTTT.

This clone was found once. V usage is TRBV19 and J usage is TRBJ1-1; no reliable D call. The germline V and J ends were trimmed by 3 bases and 4 bases, with 12 bases remaining between them. Germline loops: CDR1 LNHDA, CDR2 SQIVND (reference sequence). This CDR3 is 14 amino acids long. The CDR3 coding sequence is TGTGCCAGTAGTATCGGCTACGCGGGCACTGAAGCTTTCTTT. Encoded protein: CASSIGYAGTEAFF.

CDR3 DNA: TGTGCCAGTACCCAGGGCCTTTCAACTAATGAAAAACTGTTTTTT. It specifies CASTQGLSTNEKLFF. The rearrangement joins TRBV19 to TRBJ1-4; D may be TRBD1 (5 bases). Per germline, CDR1 LNHDA and CDR2 SQIVND (reference sequence). Trimming removed 7 bases from V and 0 bases from J, with 12 bases in between. CDR3 length: 15 amino acids.

V usage is TRBV3-1 (or the pseudogene TRBV3-2) and J usage is TRBJ1-5; no definite D call. The CDR3 is 13 amino acids. Germline CDR1 is LGHDT and CDR2 is YNNKEL (reference sequence). Deletions cut 1 base from V and 5 bases from J, with 6 bases between. The CDR3 spells CASSQASDQPQHF. The CDR3 DNA reads as TGTGCCAGCAGCCAAGCTTCCGATCAGCCCCAGCATTTT.

The chain has TRBV7-2 and TRBJ1-1, with D unresolved. The germline CDR1 and CDR2 sequences are SGHTA and FQGNSA. V lost 5 bases to trimming and J lost 5 bases, with 15 bases between them. The CDR3 is 14 amino acids. The CDR3 DNA is TGTGCCAGCAGCCCCGGGTCCCCTGGGACTGAAGCTTTCTTT. This codes for CASSPGSPGTEAFF.

V usage is TRBV30 and J usage is TRBJ2-3; D might be TRBD2 (5 bases). Germline V gene sequence: CDR1 GTSNPN, CDR2 SVGIG (reference sequence). CDR3 length: 14 residues. V lost 8 bases, J lost 2 bases, and 17 bases lay in between. As DNA, the CDR3 is TGTGCCAACCAAGGAGGCCGGGACACAGATACGCAGTATTTT. It codes for CANQGGRDTDTQYF.